A selection of T cell receptor beta chains follows, all from one sample in a study of blood T cell repertoires in COVID-19. TCRdb keeps only in-frame clones here, not all; method: immunoSEQ multiplex PCR. Among some 300,000 clones listed, 80% to 90% were seen once. The sequenced sample was peripheral blood. These receptors were obtained from a woman in her 70s with COVID-19, enrolled during active disease. CDR3s include the opening cysteine and the closing phenylalanine or tryptophan. The order of the fields is J gene, CDR3 length, D gene, clone size, V gene, CDR3 protein, CDR3 DNA. D genes are given only for firm matches. For some rows the clone size is stated as once, few or many, or as a class when expanded; others skip it.

TRBJ2-5 | 15 | TRBD2 | - | TRBV9 | CASSVSGASQETQYF | TGTGCCAGCAGCGTAAGCGGGGCGAGCCAAGAGACCCAGTACTTC
TRBJ2-1 | 17 | - | - | TRBV5-6 | CASSPAGLGGWVYEQFF | TGTGCCAGCAGCCCCGCCGGACTTGGAGGATGGGTCTATGAGCAGTTCTTC
TRBJ2-7 | 15 | TRBD1 | - | TRBV7-2 | CASSSQDRGPYEQYF | TGTGCCAGCAGCTCCCAAGACAGGGGACCCTACGAGCAGTACTTC
TRBJ2-3 | 16 | TRBD2 | - | TRBV7-6 | CASSPVGAGAGDTQYF | TGTGCCAGCAGCCCAGTAGGAGCGGGAGCGGGGGATACGCAGTATTTT
TRBJ2-3 | 18 | TRBD2 | - | TRBV9 | CASSVGPSGAFGTDTQYF | TGTGCCAGCAGCGTAGGCCCTAGCGGGGCCTTCGGCACAGATACGCAGTATTTT
TRBJ2-5 | 11 | - | - | TRBV2 | CASIIVETQYF | TGTGCCAGCATAATAGTCGAGACCCAGTACTTC
TRBJ1-5 | 13 | - | once | TRBV5-1 | CASSAGGNQPQHF | TGCGCCAGCAGCGCAGGGGGCAATCAGCCCCAGCATTTT
TRBJ2-2 | 15 | - | - | TRBV5-1 | CASSPTGANTGELFF | TGCGCCAGCAGCCCTACGGGGGCGAACACCGGGGAGCTGTTTTTT
TRBJ1-2 | 15 | - | - | TRBV25-1 | CASSEFGQFQYGYTF | TGTGCCAGCAGTGAATTTGGACAGTTCCAGTATGGCTACACCTTC
TRBJ2-3 | 18 | TRBD1 | - | TRBV28 | CASSPPQFQGTGTDTQYF | TGTGCCAGCAGTCCACCCCAGTTCCAGGGGACAGGCACAGATACGCAGTATTTT
TRBJ2-7 | 15 | - | - | TRBV9 | CASSVGSGPSYEQYF | TGTGCCAGCAGCGTAGGCTCAGGTCCGTCCTACGAGCAGTACTTC
TRBJ2-3 | 15 | - | - | TRBV3-1/TRBV3-2 | CASSQVSWPTDTQYF | TGTGCCAGCAGCCAAGTGTCGTGGCCCACAGATACGCAGTATTTT
TRBJ2-5 | 15 | TRBD1 | - | TRBV18 | CASSPGTGGEETQYF | TGTGCCAGCTCACCCGGGACAGGGGGCGAAGAGACCCAGTACTTC
TRBJ2-7 | 12 | TRBD2 | - | TRBV7-2 | CASSLNSGGGNF | TGTGCCAGCAGCTTAAACTCGGGCGGGGGAAACTTC
TRBJ2-3 | 14 | TRBD1 | - | TRBV10-3 | CAVRQGRDTDTQYF | TGTGCCGTCCGACAGGGACGGGACACAGATACGCAGTATTTT
TRBJ1-1 | 13 | TRBD1 | few | TRBV25-1 | CASSPQDRRVAFF | TGTGCCAGCAGTCCCCAGGACAGGAGGGTCGCTTTCTTT
TRBJ2-3 | 17 | TRBD2 | - | TRBV5-4 | CASSSRTSAAGTDTQYF | TGTGCCAGCAGCTCCCGGACTAGCGCAGCGGGCACAGATACGCAGTATTTT
TRBJ1-6 | 17 | - | - | TRBV5-1 | CASSLGTRGSYNSPLHF | TGCGCCAGCAGCTTGGGGACACGGGGGTCCTATAATTCACCCCTCCACTTT
TRBJ2-2 | 13 | - | - | TRBV6-5 | CAGSRGRTGELFF | TGTGCCGGTTCCAGGGGGAGGACCGGGGAGCTGTTTTTT
TRBJ2-1 | 15 | - | - | TRBV21-1 | CASSVDGRGDNEQFF | TGTGCCAGCAGCGTGGATGGACGGGGGGACAATGAGCAGTTCTTC
TRBJ1-4 | 15 | TRBD1 | - | TRBV7-2 | CASSLSQGAAEKLFF | TGTGCCAGCAGCTTATCCCAGGGGGCGGCTGAAAAACTGTTTTTT
TRBJ2-2 | 16 | TRBD1 | - | TRBV6-5 | CASSYSKTGNDGELFF | TGTGCCAGCAGTTACTCCAAGACAGGGAATGACGGGGAGCTGTTTTTT
TRBJ2-3 | 15 | TRBD2 | - | TRBV10-2 | CASRLTSGGRNTQYF | TGCGCCAGCAGGTTAACTAGCGGGGGTCGAAATACGCAGTATTTT
TRBJ2-3 | 16 | TRBD1 | - | TRBV24-1 | CATSDSDRAPADTQYF | TGTGCCACCAGTGATTCGGACAGGGCGCCCGCAGATACGCAGTATTTT
TRBJ2-5 | 15 | - | once | TRBV2 | CASSELGEAQETQYF | TGTGCCAGCAGTGAATTAGGGGAGGCCCAAGAGACCCAGTACTTC